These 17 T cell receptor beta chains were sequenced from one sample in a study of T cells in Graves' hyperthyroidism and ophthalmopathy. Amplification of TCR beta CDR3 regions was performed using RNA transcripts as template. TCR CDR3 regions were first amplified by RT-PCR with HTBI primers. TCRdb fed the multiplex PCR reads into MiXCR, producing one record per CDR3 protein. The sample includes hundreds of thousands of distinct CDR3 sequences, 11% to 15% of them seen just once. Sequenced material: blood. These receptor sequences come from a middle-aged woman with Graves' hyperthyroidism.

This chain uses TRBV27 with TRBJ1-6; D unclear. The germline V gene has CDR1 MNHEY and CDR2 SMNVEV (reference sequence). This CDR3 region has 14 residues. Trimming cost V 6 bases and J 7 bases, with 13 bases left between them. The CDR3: CASRGPHSNSPLHF. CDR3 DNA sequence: TGTGCCAGCAGAGGTCCACATAGCAATTCACCCCTCCACTTT.

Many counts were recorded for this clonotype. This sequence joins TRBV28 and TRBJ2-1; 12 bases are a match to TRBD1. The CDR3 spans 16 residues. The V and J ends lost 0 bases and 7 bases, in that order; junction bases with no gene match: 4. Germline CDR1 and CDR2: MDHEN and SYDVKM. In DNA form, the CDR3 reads TGTGCCAGCAGTTTATGGGGACAGGGGGCGAGTAATGAGCAGTTCTTC. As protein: CASSLWGQGASNEQFF.

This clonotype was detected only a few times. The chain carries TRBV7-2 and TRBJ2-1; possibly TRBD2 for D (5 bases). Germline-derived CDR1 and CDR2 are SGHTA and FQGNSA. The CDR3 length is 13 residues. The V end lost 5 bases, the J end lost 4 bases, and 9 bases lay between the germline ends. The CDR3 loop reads CASSLWTYNEQFF. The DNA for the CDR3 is TGTGCCAGCAGCCTTTGGACTTACAATGAGCAGTTCTTC.

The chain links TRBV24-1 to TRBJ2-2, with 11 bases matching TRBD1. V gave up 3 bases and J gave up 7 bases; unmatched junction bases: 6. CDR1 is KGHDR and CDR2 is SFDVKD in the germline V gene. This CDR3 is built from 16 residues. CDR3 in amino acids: CATSDPGQGEVGELFF. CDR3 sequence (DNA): TGTGCCACCAGTGATCCGGGACAGGGGGAGGTCGGGGAGCTGTTTTTT.

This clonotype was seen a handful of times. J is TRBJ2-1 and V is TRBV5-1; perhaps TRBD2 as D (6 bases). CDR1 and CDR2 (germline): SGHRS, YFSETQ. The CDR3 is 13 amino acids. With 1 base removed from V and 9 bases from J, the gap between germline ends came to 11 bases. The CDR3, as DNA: TGCGCCAGCAGCTTGATGGGGGGAGGTGAGCAGTTCTTC. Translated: CASSLMGGGEQFF.

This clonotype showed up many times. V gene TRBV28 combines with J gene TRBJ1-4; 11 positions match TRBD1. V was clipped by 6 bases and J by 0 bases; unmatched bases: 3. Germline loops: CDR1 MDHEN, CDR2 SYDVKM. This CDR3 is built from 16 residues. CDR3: CASSGQGATTNEKLFF. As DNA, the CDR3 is TGTGCCAGCAGCGGACAGGGGGCGACAACTAATGAAAAACTGTTTTTT.

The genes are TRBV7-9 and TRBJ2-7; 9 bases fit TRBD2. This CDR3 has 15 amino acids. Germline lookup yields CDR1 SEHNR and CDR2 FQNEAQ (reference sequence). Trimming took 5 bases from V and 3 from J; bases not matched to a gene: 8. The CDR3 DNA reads TGTGCCAGCAGCCAAACACTAGCGGGTTACTACGAGCAGTACTTC. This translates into CASSQTLAGYYEQYF.

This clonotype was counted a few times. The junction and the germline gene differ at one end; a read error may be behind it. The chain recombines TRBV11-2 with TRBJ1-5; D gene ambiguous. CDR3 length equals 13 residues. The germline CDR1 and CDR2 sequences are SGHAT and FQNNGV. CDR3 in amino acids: CAGSLVPTGPQHF. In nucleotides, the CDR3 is TGTGCCGGCAGCTTAGTCCCAACTGGGCCCCAGCATTTT.

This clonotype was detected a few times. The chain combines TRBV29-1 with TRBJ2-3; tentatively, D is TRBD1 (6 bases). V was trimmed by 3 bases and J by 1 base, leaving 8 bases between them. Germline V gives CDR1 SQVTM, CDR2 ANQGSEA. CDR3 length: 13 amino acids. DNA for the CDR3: TGCAGCGTTGAGTCAGGGGGCACAGATACGCAGTATTTT. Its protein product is CSVESGGTDTQYF.

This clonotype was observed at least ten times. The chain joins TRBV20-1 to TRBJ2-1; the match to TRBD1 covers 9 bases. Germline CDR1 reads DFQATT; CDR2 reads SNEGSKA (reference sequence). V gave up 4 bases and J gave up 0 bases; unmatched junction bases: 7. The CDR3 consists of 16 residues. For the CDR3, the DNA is TGCAGTGCTACCCCCGCGGGACAGGGCTCCTACAATGAGCAGTTCTTC. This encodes CSATPAGQGSYNEQFF.

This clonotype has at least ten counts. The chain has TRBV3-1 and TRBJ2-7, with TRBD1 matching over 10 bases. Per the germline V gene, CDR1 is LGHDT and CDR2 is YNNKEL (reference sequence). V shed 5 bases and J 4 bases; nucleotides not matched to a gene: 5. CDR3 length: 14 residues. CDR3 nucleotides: TGTGCCAGCAGCTGGGGACAGGGGACTTACGAGCAGTACTTC. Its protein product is CASSWGQGTYEQYF.

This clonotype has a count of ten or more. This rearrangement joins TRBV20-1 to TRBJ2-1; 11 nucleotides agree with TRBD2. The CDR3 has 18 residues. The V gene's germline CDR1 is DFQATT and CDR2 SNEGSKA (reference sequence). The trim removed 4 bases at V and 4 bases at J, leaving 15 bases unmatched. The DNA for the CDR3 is TGCAGTGCTACAATTCCGGGACTAGCGGATTCTCCTTACAATGAGCAGTTCTTC. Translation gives CSATIPGLADSPYNEQFF.

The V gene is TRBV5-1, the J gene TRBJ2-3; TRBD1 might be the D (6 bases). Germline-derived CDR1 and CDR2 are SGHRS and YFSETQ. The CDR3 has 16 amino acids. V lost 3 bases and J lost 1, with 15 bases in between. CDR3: CASSSGTGSGTDTQYF. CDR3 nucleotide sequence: TGCGCCAGCAGCTCAGGTACAGGGTCCGGCACAGATACGCAGTATTTT.

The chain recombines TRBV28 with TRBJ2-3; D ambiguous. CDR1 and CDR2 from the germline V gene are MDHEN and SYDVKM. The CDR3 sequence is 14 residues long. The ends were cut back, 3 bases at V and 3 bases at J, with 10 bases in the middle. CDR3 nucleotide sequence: TGTGCCAGCAGTTTCTCGAATGAGACAGATACGCAGTATTTT. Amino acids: CASSFSNETDTQYF.

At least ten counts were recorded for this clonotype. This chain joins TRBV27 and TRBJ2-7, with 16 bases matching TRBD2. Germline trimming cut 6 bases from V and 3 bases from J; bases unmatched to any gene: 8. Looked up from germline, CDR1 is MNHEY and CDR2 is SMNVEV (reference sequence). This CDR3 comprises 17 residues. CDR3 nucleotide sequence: TGTGCCAGCAGACTGGGACTAGCGGGAGGGTCCTACTACGAGCAGTACTTC. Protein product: CASRLGLAGGSYYEQYF.

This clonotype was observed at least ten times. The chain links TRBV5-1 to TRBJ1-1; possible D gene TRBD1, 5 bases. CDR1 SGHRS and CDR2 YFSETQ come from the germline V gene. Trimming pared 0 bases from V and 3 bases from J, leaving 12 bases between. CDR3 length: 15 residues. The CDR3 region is CASSLAGTPDTEAFF. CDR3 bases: TGCGCCAGCAGCTTGGCCGGGACCCCAGACACTGAAGCTTTCTTT. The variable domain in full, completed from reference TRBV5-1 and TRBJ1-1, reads KAGVTQTPRYLIKTRGQQVTLSCSPISGHRSVSWYQQTPGQGLQFLFEYFSETQRNKGNFPGRFSGRQFSNSRSEMNVSTLELGDSALYLCASSLAGTPDTEAFFGQGTRLTVV.

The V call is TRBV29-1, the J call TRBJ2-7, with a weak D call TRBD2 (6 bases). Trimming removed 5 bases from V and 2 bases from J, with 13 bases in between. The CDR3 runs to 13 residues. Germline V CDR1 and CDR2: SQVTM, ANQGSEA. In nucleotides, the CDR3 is TGCAGCGTTAGGGACTCGTCAACCTACGAGCAGTACTTC. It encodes CSVRDSSTYEQYF.